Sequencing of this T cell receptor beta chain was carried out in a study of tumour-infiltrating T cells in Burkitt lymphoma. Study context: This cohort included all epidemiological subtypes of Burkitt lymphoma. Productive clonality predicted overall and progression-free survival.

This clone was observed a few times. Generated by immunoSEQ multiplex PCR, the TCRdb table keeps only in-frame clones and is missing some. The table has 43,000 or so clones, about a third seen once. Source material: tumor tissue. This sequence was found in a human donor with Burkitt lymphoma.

Here the CDR3 DNA reads TGTGCCAGCAGTTACTCCCGACAGTATTTT. It encodes CASSYSRQYF. The chain has TRBV6-6 and TRBJ2-3; D remains unclear. The CDR3 loop spans 10 amino acids. Germline loops: CDR1 MNHNY, CDR2 SVGAGI (reference sequence). Deletions cut 0 bases from V and 12 bases from J, with 4 bases between.